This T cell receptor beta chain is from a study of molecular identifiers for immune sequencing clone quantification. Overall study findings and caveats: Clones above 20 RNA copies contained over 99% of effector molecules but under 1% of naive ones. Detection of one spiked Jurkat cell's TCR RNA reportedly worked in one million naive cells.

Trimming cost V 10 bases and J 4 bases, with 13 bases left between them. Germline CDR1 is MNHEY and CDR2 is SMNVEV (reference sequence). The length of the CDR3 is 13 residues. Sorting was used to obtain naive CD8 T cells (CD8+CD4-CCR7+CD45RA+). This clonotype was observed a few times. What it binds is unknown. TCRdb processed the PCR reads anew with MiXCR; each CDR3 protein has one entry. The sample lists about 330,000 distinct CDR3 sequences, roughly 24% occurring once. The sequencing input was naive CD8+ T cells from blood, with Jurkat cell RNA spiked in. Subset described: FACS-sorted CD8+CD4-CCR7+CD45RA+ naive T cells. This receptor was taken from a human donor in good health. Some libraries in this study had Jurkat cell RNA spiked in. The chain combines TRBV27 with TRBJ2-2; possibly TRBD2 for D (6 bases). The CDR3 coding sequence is TGTGCCACCCGACTAGTTCGCACCGGGGAGCTGTTTTTT. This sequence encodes CATRLVRTGELFF.